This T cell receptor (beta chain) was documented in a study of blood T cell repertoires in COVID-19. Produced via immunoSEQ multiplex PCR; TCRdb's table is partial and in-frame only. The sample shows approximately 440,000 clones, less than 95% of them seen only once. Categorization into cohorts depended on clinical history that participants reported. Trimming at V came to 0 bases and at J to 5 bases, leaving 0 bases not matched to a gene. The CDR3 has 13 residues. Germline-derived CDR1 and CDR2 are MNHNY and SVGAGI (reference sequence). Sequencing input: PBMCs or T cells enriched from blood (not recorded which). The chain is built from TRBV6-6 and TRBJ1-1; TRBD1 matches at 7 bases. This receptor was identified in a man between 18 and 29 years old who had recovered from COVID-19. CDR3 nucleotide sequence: TGTGCCAGCAGTTACTCGGACAGGACTGAAGCTTTCTTT. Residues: CASSYSDRTEAFF.